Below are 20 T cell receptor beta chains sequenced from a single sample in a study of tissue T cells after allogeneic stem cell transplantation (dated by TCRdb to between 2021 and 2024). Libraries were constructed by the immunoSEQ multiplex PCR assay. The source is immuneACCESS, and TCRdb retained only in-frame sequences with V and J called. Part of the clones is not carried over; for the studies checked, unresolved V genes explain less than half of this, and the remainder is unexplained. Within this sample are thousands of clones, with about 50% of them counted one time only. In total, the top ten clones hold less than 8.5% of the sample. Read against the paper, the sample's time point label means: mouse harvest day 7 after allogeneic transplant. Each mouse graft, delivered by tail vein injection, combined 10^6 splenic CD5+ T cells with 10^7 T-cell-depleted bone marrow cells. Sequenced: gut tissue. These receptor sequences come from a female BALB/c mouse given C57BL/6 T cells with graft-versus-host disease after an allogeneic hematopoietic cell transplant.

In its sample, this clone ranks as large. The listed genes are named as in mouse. CDR3 sequence reads: CASSHNNSPLYF. CDR3 bases read: TGTGCCAGCTCTCACAATAATTCGCCCCTCTAC. This chain joins TRBV12-2 and TRBJ1-6; D unresolved. The read comes to an end 1 residue before the CDR3 does, leaving the germline J gene to fill in the end. TRBJ1-6 is an ORF for which the function is uncertain. The CDR3 extends over 12 amino acids. Germline V gene sequence: CDR1 SGHLS, CDR2 HYDKME. Deletions cut 2 bases from V and 5 bases from J, with 3 bases between.

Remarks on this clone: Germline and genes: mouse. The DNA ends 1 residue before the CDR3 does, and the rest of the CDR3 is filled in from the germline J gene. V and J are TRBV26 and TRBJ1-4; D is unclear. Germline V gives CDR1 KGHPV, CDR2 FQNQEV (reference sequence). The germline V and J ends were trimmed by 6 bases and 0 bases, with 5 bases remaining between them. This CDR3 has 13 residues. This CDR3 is CASRPISNERLFF. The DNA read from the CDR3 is TGTGCCAGCAGGCCGATTTCCAACGAAAGATTATTT.

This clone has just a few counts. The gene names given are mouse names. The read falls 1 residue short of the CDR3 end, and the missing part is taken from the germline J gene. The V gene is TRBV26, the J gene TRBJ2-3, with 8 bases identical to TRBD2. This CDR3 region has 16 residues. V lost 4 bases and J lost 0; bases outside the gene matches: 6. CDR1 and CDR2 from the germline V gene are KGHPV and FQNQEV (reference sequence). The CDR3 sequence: CASSPTGGLSAETLYF. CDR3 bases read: TGTGCCAGCAGTCCAACTGGGGGCCTTAGTGCAGAAACGCTGTAT.

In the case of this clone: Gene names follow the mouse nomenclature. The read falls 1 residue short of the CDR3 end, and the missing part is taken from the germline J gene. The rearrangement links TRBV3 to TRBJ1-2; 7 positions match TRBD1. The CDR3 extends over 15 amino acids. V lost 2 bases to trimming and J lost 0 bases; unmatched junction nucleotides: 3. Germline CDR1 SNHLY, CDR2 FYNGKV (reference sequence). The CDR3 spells CASSLRGTANSDYTF. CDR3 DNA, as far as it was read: TGTGCCAGCAGCTTAAGGGGGACAGCAAACTCCGACTACACC.

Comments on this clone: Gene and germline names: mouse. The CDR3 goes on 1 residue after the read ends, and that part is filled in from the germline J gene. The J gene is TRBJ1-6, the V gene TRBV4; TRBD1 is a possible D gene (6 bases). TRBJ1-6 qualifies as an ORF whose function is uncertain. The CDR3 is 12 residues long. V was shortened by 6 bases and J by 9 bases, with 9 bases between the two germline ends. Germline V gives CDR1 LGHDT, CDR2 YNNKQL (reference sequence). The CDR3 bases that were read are TGTGCCAGCAGTCCGGACAGTTCGCCCCTCTAC. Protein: CASSPDSSPLY. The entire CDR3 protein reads CASSPDSSPLYF.

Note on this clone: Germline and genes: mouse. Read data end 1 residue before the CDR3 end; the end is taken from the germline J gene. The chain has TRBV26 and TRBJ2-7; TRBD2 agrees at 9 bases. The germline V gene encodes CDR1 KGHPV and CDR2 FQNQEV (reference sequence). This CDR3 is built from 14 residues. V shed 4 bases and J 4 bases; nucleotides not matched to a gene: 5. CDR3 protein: CASSRPWGGYEQYF. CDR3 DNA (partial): TGTGCCAGCAGTCGTCCCTGGGGGGGTTATGAACAGTAC.

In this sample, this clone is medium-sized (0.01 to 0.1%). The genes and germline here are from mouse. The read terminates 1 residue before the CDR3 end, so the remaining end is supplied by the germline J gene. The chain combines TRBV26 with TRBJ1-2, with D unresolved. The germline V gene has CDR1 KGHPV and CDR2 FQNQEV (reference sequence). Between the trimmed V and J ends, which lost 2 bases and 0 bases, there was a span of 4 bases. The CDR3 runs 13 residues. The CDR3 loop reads CASSLDANSDYTF. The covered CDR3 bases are TGTGCCAGCAGTCTGGATGCAAACTCCGACTACACC.

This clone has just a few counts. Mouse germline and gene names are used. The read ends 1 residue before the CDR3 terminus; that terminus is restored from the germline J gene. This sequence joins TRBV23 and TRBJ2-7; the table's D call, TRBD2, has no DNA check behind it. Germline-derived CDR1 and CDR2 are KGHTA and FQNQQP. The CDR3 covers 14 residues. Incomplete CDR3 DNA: TGCTCCAGCAGTCAATCTGGGGGGTCCTATGAACAGTAC. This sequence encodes CSSSQSGGSYEQY. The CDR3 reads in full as CSSSQSGGSYEQYF.

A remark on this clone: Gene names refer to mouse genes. The DNA read from the CDR3 is TGCTCCAGCAGTCAAAGGGACAGCCAAAACACCTTGTAC. The encoded protein is CSSSQRDSQNTLY. The CDR3, in full, reads CSSSQRDSQNTLYF. The V and J genes are TRBV23 and TRBJ2-4; the table's TRBD1 call for D was not verified on the DNA. The read ends 1 residue shy of where the CDR3 ends; the end is completed using the germline J gene. Germline CDR1 KGHTA, CDR2 FQNQQP. The CDR3 has 14 residues.

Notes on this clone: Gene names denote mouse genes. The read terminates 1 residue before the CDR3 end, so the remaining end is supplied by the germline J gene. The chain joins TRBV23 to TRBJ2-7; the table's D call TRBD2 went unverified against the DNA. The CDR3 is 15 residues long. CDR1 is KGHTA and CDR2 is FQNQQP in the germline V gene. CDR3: CSSSQGTGGSYEQYF. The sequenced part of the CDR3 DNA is TGCTCCAGCAGTCAAGGGACTGGGGGCTCCTATGAACAGTAC.

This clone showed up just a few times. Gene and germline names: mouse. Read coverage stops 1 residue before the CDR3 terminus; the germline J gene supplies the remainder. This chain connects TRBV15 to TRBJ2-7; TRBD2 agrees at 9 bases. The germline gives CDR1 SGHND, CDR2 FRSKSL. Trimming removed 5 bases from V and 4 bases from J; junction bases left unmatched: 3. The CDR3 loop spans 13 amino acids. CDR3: CASSRTGAYEQYF. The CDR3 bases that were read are TGTGCCAGCAGTCGGACTGGGGCTTATGAACAGTAC.

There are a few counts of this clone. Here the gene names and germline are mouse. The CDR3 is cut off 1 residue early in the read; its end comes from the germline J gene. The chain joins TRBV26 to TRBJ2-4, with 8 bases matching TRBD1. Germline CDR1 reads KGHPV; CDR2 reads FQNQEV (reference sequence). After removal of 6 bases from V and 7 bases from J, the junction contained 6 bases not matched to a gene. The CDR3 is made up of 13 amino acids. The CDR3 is CASSLTGGDTLYF. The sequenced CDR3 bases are TGTGCCAGCAGCCTTACAGGGGGAGACACCTTGTAC.

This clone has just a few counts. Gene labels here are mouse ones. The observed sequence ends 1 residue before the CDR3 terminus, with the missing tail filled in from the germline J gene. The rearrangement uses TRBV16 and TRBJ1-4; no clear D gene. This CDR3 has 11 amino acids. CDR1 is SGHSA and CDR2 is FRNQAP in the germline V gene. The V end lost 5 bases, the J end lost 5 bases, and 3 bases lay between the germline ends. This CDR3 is CASSPNERLFF. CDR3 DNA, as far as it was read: TGTGCAAGCAGCCCTAACGAAAGATTATTT.

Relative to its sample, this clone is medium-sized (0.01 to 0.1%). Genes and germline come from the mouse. CDR3 bases read: TGTGCCAGCAGTCTCTGGGGGAAGGGTAGTGCAGAAACGCTGTAT. It translates to CASSLWGKGSAETLY. The entire CDR3 sequence reads CASSLWGKGSAETLYF. The chain combines TRBV24 with TRBJ2-3, with 7 bases aligning to TRBD2. The read gets to within 1 residue of the CDR3 end, and the germline J gene fills in the rest. The germline gives CDR1 KGHTA, CDR2 FRNEEI. V dropped 3 bases and J dropped 0; count of bases not matched to a gene: 6. The CDR3 loop spans 16 amino acids.

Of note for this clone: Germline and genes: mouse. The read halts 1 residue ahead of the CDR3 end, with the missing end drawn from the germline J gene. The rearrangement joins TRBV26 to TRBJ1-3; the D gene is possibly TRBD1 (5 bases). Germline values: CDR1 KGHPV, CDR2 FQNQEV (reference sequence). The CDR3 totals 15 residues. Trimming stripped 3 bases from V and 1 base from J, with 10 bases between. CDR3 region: CASSLQGGSGNTLYF. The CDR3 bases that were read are TGTGCCAGCAGTCTCCAGGGAGGGTCTGGAAATACGCTCTAT. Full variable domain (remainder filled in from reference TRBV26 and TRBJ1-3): NSKVIQTPRYLVKGQGQKAKMRCIPEKGHPVVFWYQQNKNNEFKFLINFQNQEVLQQIDMTEKRFSAECPSNSPCSLEIQSSEAGDSALYLCASSLQGGSGNTLYFGEGSRLIVV.

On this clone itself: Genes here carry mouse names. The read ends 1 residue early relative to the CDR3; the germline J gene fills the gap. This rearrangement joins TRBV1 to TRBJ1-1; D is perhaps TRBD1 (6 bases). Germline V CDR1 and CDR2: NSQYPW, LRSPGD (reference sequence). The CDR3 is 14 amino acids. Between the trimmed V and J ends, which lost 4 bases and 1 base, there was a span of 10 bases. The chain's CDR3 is CTCSGRDKNTEVFF. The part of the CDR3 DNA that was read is TGCACCTGCAGTGGCCGGGACAAAAACACAGAAGTCTTC.

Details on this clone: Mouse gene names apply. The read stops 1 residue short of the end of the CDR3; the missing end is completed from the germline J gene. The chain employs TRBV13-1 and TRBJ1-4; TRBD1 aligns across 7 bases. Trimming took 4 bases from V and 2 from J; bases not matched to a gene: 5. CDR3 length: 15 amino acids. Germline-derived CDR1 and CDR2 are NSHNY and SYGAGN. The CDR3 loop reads CASSPRDSSNERLFF. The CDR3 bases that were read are TGTGCCAGCAGTCCCCGGGACAGCTCCAACGAAAGATTATTT.

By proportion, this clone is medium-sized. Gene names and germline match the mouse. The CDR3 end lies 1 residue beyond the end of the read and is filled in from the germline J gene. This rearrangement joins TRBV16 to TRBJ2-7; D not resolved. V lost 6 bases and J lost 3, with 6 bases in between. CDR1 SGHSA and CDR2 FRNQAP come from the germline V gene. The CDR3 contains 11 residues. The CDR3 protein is CASRDGYEQYF. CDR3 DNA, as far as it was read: TGTGCAAGCAGGGACGGCTATGAACAGTAC.

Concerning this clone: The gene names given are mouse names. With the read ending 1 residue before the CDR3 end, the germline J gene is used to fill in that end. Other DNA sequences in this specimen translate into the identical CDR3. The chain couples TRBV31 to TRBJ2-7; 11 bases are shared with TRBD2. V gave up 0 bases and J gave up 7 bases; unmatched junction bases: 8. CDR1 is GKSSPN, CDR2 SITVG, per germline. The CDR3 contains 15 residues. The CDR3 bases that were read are TGTGCCTGGAGTCTCCACTGGGGGGGCGGGGGGGAACAGTAC. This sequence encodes CAWSLHWGGGGEQY. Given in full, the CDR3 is CAWSLHWGGGGEQYF.

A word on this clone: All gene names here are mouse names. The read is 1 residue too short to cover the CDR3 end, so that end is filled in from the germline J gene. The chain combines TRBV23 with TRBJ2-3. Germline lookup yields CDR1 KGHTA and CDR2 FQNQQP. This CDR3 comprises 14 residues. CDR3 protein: CSSSQWGSAETLYF. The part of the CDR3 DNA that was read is TGCTCCAGCAGTCAATGGGGGAGTGCAGAAACGCTGTAT.